A single TCR beta chain is shown here with its context. Its target is not known. The entry originates in a study of CD4 T cells in relation to SARS-CoV-2 and coronaviruses. On the study more broadly: Shared crossreactive spike epitopes were mapped to their HLA restriction. Notes on the study in general: Each donor contributed either pre-pandemic or post-infection samples, not both.

Some clones are missing from TCRdb's copy, which holds only in-frame ones; the method was immunoSEQ multiplex PCR. The table has about 43,000 clones, roughly four fifths seen once; the top ten hold over 1.1%. Material for sequencing was naive CD4+ T cells from PBMCs, cultured in vitro. The sample's subset: naive CD4+ T cells isolated by negative enrichment. The TCR sequence derives from an adult with COVID-19.

The CDR3 coding sequence is TGTGCCAGCAGCGACAGGGGATCCTACGAGCAGTACTTC. Protein product: CASSDRGSYEQYF. This chain connects TRBV14 to TRBJ2-7; 8 bases are a match to TRBD1. V trimming: 5 bases; J trimming: 1 base; junction bases outside the gene matches: 1. This CDR3 comprises 13 residues. Germline CDR1 and CDR2: SGHDN and FVKESK.